The 18 T cell receptor beta chains below were found in one sample sequenced in a study of cytomegalovirus exposure and HLA in healthy donors. The study ran its PCR with 60 Vbeta and 13 Jbeta primers. Generated by immunoSEQ multiplex PCR, the TCRdb table keeps only in-frame clones and is missing some. The table shows about 160,000 clones, with about 65% occurring only once. The sequenced sample consisted of PBMCs. The source is a woman aged 25 to 39 in good health and CMV-seronegative.

The chain recombines TRBV14 with TRBJ2-2; D not resolved. Per germline, CDR1 SGHDN and CDR2 FVKESK. CDR3 length: 15 amino acids. V was clipped by 0 bases and J by 3 bases, with 8 bases between them. The CDR3 sequence is CASSQDVYDTGELFF. The CDR3 DNA is TGTGCCAGCAGCCAAGATGTGTATGACACCGGGGAGCTGTTTTTT.

This clone was observed a handful of times. This chain joins TRBV28 and TRBJ2-5; 14 bases match TRBD2. CDR3 length: 15 amino acids. After removal of 8 bases from V and 4 bases from J, the junction contained 6 bases not matched to a gene. The germline CDR1 and CDR2 sequences are MDHEN and SYDVKM. CDR3 sequence reads: CASGGTSGGLETQYF. CDR3 nucleotides: TGTGCCAGCGGCGGGACTAGCGGGGGATTAGAGACCCAGTACTTC.

The chain combines TRBV5-4 with TRBJ2-5, with 10 bases identical to TRBD1. Germline CDR1 and CDR2: SGHNT and YYREEE (reference sequence). This CDR3 spans 13 amino acids. V lost 4 bases and J lost 11; bases outside the gene matches: 8. In DNA, the CDR3 is TGTGCCAGCAGCCACGACAGGGGGCGGGAGCAGTACTTC. Encoded protein: CASSHDRGREQYF.

The chain joins TRBV7-6 to TRBJ2-1, with 9 bases aligning to TRBD2. The CDR3 spans 16 residues. J was trimmed by 3 bases and V by 5 bases; bases with no gene match: 8. Germline-derived CDR1 and CDR2 are SGHVS and FNYEAQ. The CDR3 DNA is TGTGCCAGCAGCCCGAGCGGGGGGCCCTTCTACAATGAGCAGTTCTTC. Translated, it gives CASSPSGGPFYNEQFF.

V gene TRBV2 combines with J gene TRBJ2-1; D not resolved. This CDR3 has 16 residues. Between the trimmed V and J ends, which lost 0 bases and 2 bases, there was a span of 11 bases. Germline CDR1 reads SNHLY; CDR2 reads FYNNEI. The DNA of the CDR3 is TGTGCCAGCAGTGAAGCGCGGAGTCTGCCCTACAATGAGCAGTTCTTC. This gives the protein CASSEARSLPYNEQFF.

This chain joins TRBV5-1 and TRBJ2-2, with 7 nucleotides matching TRBD2. CDR3 length equals 15 residues. The trim removed 0 bases at V and 5 bases at J, leaving 4 bases unmatched. Germline V lookup: CDR1 SGHRS, CDR2 YFSETQ. The CDR3 sequence: CASSLASGVTGELFF. Written as DNA, the CDR3 is TGCGCCAGCAGCTTGGCTAGCGGAGTTACCGGGGAGCTGTTTTTT.

The CDR3 region has the DNA TGTGCCAGCAGCCCGTCCAGACAGGGGGCAAGAAAACTGTTTTTT. As protein: CASSPSRQGARKLFF. The chain combines TRBV11-2 with TRBJ1-4; 10 bases are shared with TRBD1. CDR3 length: 15 residues. The germline CDR1 and CDR2 sequences are SGHAT and FQNNGV. Trimming at V came to 5 bases and at J to 10 bases, leaving 10 bases not matched to a gene.

On this clone itself: Other DNA sequences in this sample translate to the same CDR3. The rearrangement uses TRBV28 and TRBJ2-7; TRBD1 aligns across 8 bases. V trimming: 5 bases; J trimming: 0 bases; junction bases outside the gene matches: 3. This CDR3 spans 14 amino acids. CDR1 is MDHEN and CDR2 is SYDVKM in the germline V gene. CDR3 in DNA: TGTGCCAGCAGTCCCGGGACAGGCTCCTACGAGCAGTACTTC. Its protein is CASSPGTGSYEQYF.

V gene TRBV7-2 combines with J gene TRBJ2-5, with TRBD1 matching 8 bases. Germline V gene sequence: CDR1 SGHTA, CDR2 FQGNSA. Trimming at V came to 1 base and at J to 9 bases, leaving 10 bases not matched to a gene. The CDR3 extends over 15 amino acids. For the CDR3, the DNA is TGTGCCAGCAGCTTAGGGGAGACAGGGGCAGGGGCCCAGTACTTC. It is translated as CASSLGETGAGAQYF.

CDR3: CASSEALGGSAYEQYF. DNA of the CDR3: TGTGCCAGCAGTGAAGCGCTTGGCGGGAGCGCCTACGAGCAGTACTTC. The genes are TRBV2 and TRBJ2-5; 7 bases are shared with TRBD2. The J call could be wrong; TRBJ2-7 is a better fit for the DNA end. The CDR3 runs to 16 residues. CDR1 is SNHLY, CDR2 FYNNEI, per germline.

The chain is built from TRBV5-1 and TRBJ2-3; 8 positions agree with TRBD1. V shed 3 bases and J 4 bases; nucleotides not matched to a gene: 4. Germline V gene lookup returns CDR1 SGHRS and CDR2 YFSETQ. This CDR3 is 14 amino acids long. This CDR3 reads CASSSGQGPDTQYF. In nucleotides, the CDR3 is TGCGCCAGCAGCTCCGGACAGGGCCCAGATACGCAGTATTTT.

V gene TRBV11-1 combines with J gene TRBJ2-5; 7 bases line up with TRBD2. The tail of the sequence fits TRBJ2-7 better, so the J call may be wrong. CDR3 length: 15 residues. Germline V gene lookup returns CDR1 SGHAT and CDR2 FQDESV (reference sequence). In nucleotides, the CDR3 is TGTGCCAGCAGCTTATCTAGCGGAGGGACCTACGAGCAGTACTTC. This encodes CASSLSSGGTYEQYF.

This clone was recorded only once. The chain employs TRBV6-4 and TRBJ2-1; perhaps TRBD1 as D (5 bases). The CDR3 spans 14 residues. CDR1 and CDR2 from the germline V gene are MRHNA and SNTAGT. Trimming pared 3 bases from V and 8 bases from J, leaving 14 bases between. The CDR3 sequence is CASSEGREQDEQFF. The DNA of the CDR3 is TGTGCCAGCAGTGAGGGCAGGGAACAGGATGAGCAGTTCTTC.

This chain links TRBV6-5 with TRBJ2-7; 7 bases are a match to TRBD1. Germline assignment: CDR1 MNHEY and CDR2 SVGAGI. V shed 9 bases and J 3 bases; nucleotides not matched to a gene: 8. The CDR3 is 13 amino acids. The CDR3 bases are TGTGCCAGACATAGGGACAGTCACTACGAGCAGTACTTC. It translates to CARHRDSHYEQYF.

The chain has TRBV4-1 and TRBJ1-2; 11 bases are a match to TRBD1. Germline CDR1 and CDR2: MGHRA and YSYEKL. The ends lost 4 bases at V and 7 bases at J; junction bases unmatched: 14. CDR3 length: 17 amino acids. The CDR3: CASSPSYPDRGPVGYTF. The CDR3 DNA follows: TGCGCCAGCAGCCCCAGCTACCCGGACAGGGGGCCAGTTGGCTACACCTTC.

This clone was detected a few times. The chain is built from TRBV13 and TRBJ2-5, with no clear D. The V gene lost 3 bases and the J gene lost 1 base, with 6 bases spanning the gap. The germline gives CDR1 PRHDT, CDR2 FYEKMQ (reference sequence). The CDR3 has 13 residues. DNA of the CDR3: TGTGCCAGCAGCTTCCCTTTCCAAGAGACCCAGTACTTC. Its protein product is CASSFPFQETQYF.

The chain recombines TRBV2 with TRBJ2-2, with D possibly matching TRBD2 (7 bases). Per germline, CDR1 SNHLY and CDR2 FYNNEI. Trimming removed 6 bases at V and 3 bases at J, with 14 bases between. This CDR3 spans 15 amino acids. The CDR3, as DNA: TGTGCCAGCAGCCTGGGGGGGGGCTACACCGGGGAGCTGTTTTTT. This translates into CASSLGGGYTGELFF.

This clone was picked up one time. This chain uses TRBV9 with TRBJ2-3, with a tentative D call TRBD1 (5 bases). Per the germline V gene, CDR1 is SGDLS and CDR2 is YYNGEE. This CDR3 spans 15 amino acids. Trimming removed 0 bases from V and 2 bases from J, with 10 bases in between. CDR3 in DNA: TGTGCCAGCAGCGTAGAAGGGGTGTCCACAGATACGCAGTATTTT. Translating it yields CASSVEGVSTDTQYF.